The 17 T cell receptor beta chains listed next were all sequenced from one sample in a study of T cell repertoires in cytomegalovirus infection. TCRdb ran MiXCR on the reads and lists one entry per CDR3 protein. The table shows about 740,000 distinct CDR3 sequences, with 35% to 45% occurring only once. Source material: PBMCs. The receptors come from a human donor in good health (CMV status not recorded). Some clones in this sample may be carry-over from other donors' samples.

The chain has TRBV28 and TRBJ1-1, with a weak D call TRBD1 (5 bases). Trimming took 6 bases from V and 1 from J, leaving 15 bases between them. Germline-derived CDR1 and CDR2 are MDHEN and SYDVKM. The CDR3 length is 15 residues. Written as DNA, the CDR3 is TGTGCCAGCAGCCCCTCGGGACGCAGGAACACTGAAGCTTTCTTT. It specifies CASSPSGRRNTEAFF.

The chain recombines TRBV4-2 with TRBJ2-7; 9 nucleotides match TRBD2. Trimming took 3 bases from V and 4 from J; bases not matched to a gene: 13. Per the germline V gene, CDR1 is LGHNA and CDR2 is YNFKEQ. The CDR3 loop spans 17 amino acids. In DNA, the CDR3 is TGTGCCAGCAGCCACCCATCGGGGCTAGCGGGGAGGTACGAGCAGTACTTC. It is translated as CASSHPSGLAGRYEQYF.

The chain combines TRBV19 with TRBJ2-7; D perhaps matches TRBD1 (5 bases). V was trimmed by 2 bases and J by 6 bases, leaving 14 bases between them. This CDR3 has 14 amino acids. Germline assignment: CDR1 LNHDA and CDR2 SQIVND (reference sequence). The CDR3: CASSIRQGFGEQYF. The CDR3 DNA sequence: TGTGCCAGTAGTATAAGGCAGGGTTTCGGCGAGCAGTACTTC.

The chain is built from TRBV9 and TRBJ2-3, with D maybe TRBD1 (6 bases). V was shortened by 0 bases and J by 2 bases, with 7 bases between the two germline ends. Germline CDR1 SGDLS, CDR2 YYNGEE. This CDR3 spans 14 amino acids. CDR3 loop: CASSVGQDTDTQYF. The DNA for the CDR3 is TGTGCCAGCAGCGTAGGACAGGACACAGATACGCAGTATTTT.

On this clonotype: One end of the junction is discordant with germline, which a read error may explain. The gene calls are TRBV6-1 and TRBJ2-3; 8 bases are shared with TRBD2. Germline V gives CDR1 MNHNS, CDR2 SASEGT. The CDR3 runs to 15 residues. The CDR3 DNA is TGTGCCCGCAGTGAACCGGGACTAGGATCGGATACGCAGTATTTT. As protein: CARSEPGLGSDTQYF.

In this sample, this clonotype turned up a few times. The chain combines TRBV4-1 with TRBJ1-1; D is unresolved. V lost 0 bases to trimming and J lost 5 bases, with 13 bases between them. The CDR3 covers 15 residues. Germline V gene sequence: CDR1 MGHRA, CDR2 YSYEKL. The CDR3 nucleotides read TGCGCCAGCAGCCAAGACCCGGGTGCGGGGACTGAAGCTTTCTTT. This sequence encodes CASSQDPGAGTEAFF.

Worth noting for this clonotype: Its ends do not fully match the called genes, so a read error is possible. CDR3 residues: CASSLATVGEQYF. The CDR3 DNA reads as TGTGCCAGCAGCTTGGCGACAGTTGGCGAGCAGTACTTC. The V and J genes are TRBV5-3 and TRBJ2-7, with D possibly being TRBD1 (5 bases). TRBV5-3 is recorded as an ORF, its role being uncertain. The CDR3 sequence is 13 residues long.

The V call is TRBV7-8, the J call TRBJ2-5; 9 positions agree with TRBD1. The CDR3 extends over 14 amino acids. CDR1 and CDR2 from the germline V gene are SGHVS and FQNEAQ. V lost 5 bases, J lost 5 bases, and 6 bases stayed unmatched. The DNA for the CDR3 is TGTGCCAGCAGCCCACAGGGGGCCAAGGAGACCCAGTACTTC. Protein product: CASSPQGAKETQYF.

This clonotype was counted many times. The V and J genes are TRBV7-9 and TRBJ1-6; the D is unclear. From germline, CDR1 is SEHNR and CDR2 FQNEAQ (reference sequence). Trimming took off 4 bases at V and 11 bases at J, with 18 bases between the two ends. The CDR3 is 15 amino acids. CDR3 bases: TGTGCCAGCAGCTCGACGGCGGACCGGGTACCACCCCTCCACTTT. It codes for CASSSTADRVPPLHF.

Worth noting for this clonotype: The germline gene is not matched at one end of the junction; a read error may be the cause. The chain recombines TRBV6-5 with TRBJ2-3; no definite D call. This CDR3 is built from 12 residues. CDR1 and CDR2 from the germline V gene are MNHEY and SVGAGI. The CDR3 region is CASSSTQTHEDF. The CDR3, as DNA: TGTGCCAGCAGTTCCACCCAGACCCACGAGGATTTT.

The table lists this clonotype with a few counts. The gene calls are TRBV18 and TRBJ2-1; 10 bases are shared with TRBD1. Losses at the gene ends were 1 base for V and 6 bases for J; bases not matched to a gene: 9. The CDR3 is 17 residues long. The germline CDR1 and CDR2 sequences are KGHSH and LQKENI. CDR3 sequence reads: CASSPRPTGGSSNEQFF. The CDR3 nucleotides are TGTGCCAGCTCACCACGCCCGACAGGGGGCTCTTCCAATGAGCAGTTCTTC. The whole variable domain, filled in from reference TRBV18 and TRBJ2-1, reads NAGVMQNPRHLVRRRGQEARLRCSPMKGHSHVYWYRQLPEEGLKFMVYLQKENIIDESGMPKERFSAEFPKEGPSILRIQQVVRGDSAAYFCASSPRPTGGSSNEQFFGPGTRLTVL.

This rearrangement joins TRBV7-6 to TRBJ1-1; tentative D call: TRBD1 (6 bases). The CDR3 covers 15 residues. Germline V gives CDR1 SGHVS, CDR2 FNYEAQ. The V end was cut by 3 bases, the J end by 0 bases, with 11 bases between. The CDR3 coding sequence is TGTGCCAGCAGCTTGACACAGGGCTTGAACACTGAAGCTTTCTTT. This codes for CASSLTQGLNTEAFF.

This clonotype came up a few times. The chain combines TRBV6-2 or TRBV6-3 with TRBJ2-7; possibly TRBD1 for D (6 bases). Germline V gene sequence: CDR1 MNHEY, CDR2 SVGEGT. This CDR3 comprises 16 residues. Trimming removed 1 base from V and 0 bases from J, with 13 bases in between. CDR3 bases: TGTGCCAGCAGTTACTTCCAGGGGATTAGCTCCTACGAGCAGTACTTC. It codes for CASSYFQGISSYEQYF.

The sample holds a few counts of this clonotype. The chain has TRBV5-5 and TRBJ2-7, with TRBD1 identical over 7 bases. Germline assignment: CDR1 SGHKS and CDR2 YYEKEE (reference sequence). J lost 7 bases, V lost 6 bases, and 7 bases had no gene match. The CDR3 has 12 residues. In DNA, the CDR3 is TGTGCCAGCACTTCGACAGGGCGGGAGCAGTACTTC. Its translation: CASTSTGREQYF.

Only a few counts were recorded for this clonotype. The CDR3 DNA reads TGTGCCATCAGTGAACGGCTAGCGGGAAGAGAGACGGAGACCCAGTACTTC. It codes for CAISERLAGRETETQYF. The chain has TRBV10-3 and TRBJ2-5, with 9 bases matching TRBD2. Germline V CDR1 and CDR2: ENHRY, SYGVKD. CDR3 size: 17 residues. The trim removed 3 bases at V and 5 bases at J, leaving 13 bases unmatched.

V usage is TRBV12-3 or TRBV12-4 and J usage is TRBJ1-2, with D perhaps matching TRBD1 (5 bases). The V end was cut by 3 bases, the J end by 4 bases, with 12 bases between. The CDR3 totals 14 residues. The CDR3 sequence: CASSFGRGPYGYTF. CDR3 bases: TGTGCCAGCAGTTTCGGGAGGGGACCCTATGGCTACACCTTC.

V and J are TRBV20-1 and TRBJ2-7, with TRBD1 matching over 7 bases. V trimming: 6 bases; J trimming: 3 bases; junction bases outside the gene matches: 8. The CDR3 has 13 residues. Germline-derived CDR1 and CDR2 are DFQATT and SNEGSKA (reference sequence). The CDR3: CSARGQSDYEQYF. The CDR3 bases are TGCAGTGCGAGGGGACAGAGCGACTACGAGCAGTACTTC.